The 13 T cell receptor beta chains reported below all come from one sample, sequenced in a study of blood T cell repertoires in COVID-19. Here immunoSEQ multiplex PCR was the method, and the copy in TCRdb shows in-frame clones only, minus some. The sample has about 16,000 clones, approximately 88% seen once. The sequencing sample was made of peripheral blood. The receptors stem from a man aged 55 to 70 with acute or convalescent COVID-19.

The chain carries TRBV19 and TRBJ2-6; D is possibly TRBD1 (6 bases). V gave up 8 bases and J gave up 2 bases, with 10 bases separating them. The germline V gene has CDR1 LNHDA and CDR2 SQIVND (reference sequence). The CDR3 spans 14 residues. The CDR3 protein is CASEDRAGANVLTF. In nucleotides, the CDR3 is TGTGCCAGTGAGGACAGAGCTGGGGCCAACGTCCTGACTTTC.

The V and J genes are TRBV3-1 (or the pseudogene TRBV3-2) and TRBJ2-5; D gene unclear. This CDR3 comprises 14 residues. With 5 bases removed from V and 2 bases from J, the gap between germline ends came to 12 bases. Per the germline V gene, CDR1 is LGHDT and CDR2 is YNNKEL (reference sequence). CDR3 nucleotide sequence: TGTGCCAGCAGCTACCCTGGAGAACAAGAGACCCAGTACTTC. It yields the protein CASSYPGEQETQYF.

The gene calls are TRBV3-1 (or the pseudogene TRBV3-2) and TRBJ2-3; a possible D gene is TRBD2 (6 bases). The CDR3 extends over 15 amino acids. Germline V gene sequence: CDR1 LGHDT, CDR2 YNNKEL (reference sequence). Trimming shortened V by 3 bases and J by 6 bases, and 16 bases separated the two germline ends. Here the CDR3 DNA reads TGTGCCAGCAGCCACGGAACGGGAGATACGGATACGCAGTATTTT. This gives the protein CASSHGTGDTDTQYF.

This clone was seen a few times. The chain has TRBV25-1 and TRBJ2-1; 7 bases match TRBD2. CDR1 is MGHDK and CDR2 is SYGVNS in the germline V gene. The V gene end was trimmed by 2 bases and the J gene end by 8 bases; junction bases not matched to a gene: 6. This CDR3 has 14 residues. The CDR3 loop reads CASSEAGDVDEQFF. DNA for the CDR3: TGTGCCAGCAGTGAAGCGGGAGATGTCGATGAGCAGTTCTTC.

This chain uses TRBV6-5 with TRBJ1-1, with TRBD1 matching 12 bases. This CDR3 has 15 amino acids. Per the germline V gene, CDR1 is MNHEY and CDR2 is SVGAGI. J was trimmed by 5 bases and V by 7 bases; bases with no gene match: 8. This CDR3 is CASKPGQGAWTEAFF. The DNA of the CDR3 is TGTGCCAGCAAGCCGGGACAGGGGGCATGGACTGAAGCTTTCTTT.

The chain combines TRBV6-5 with TRBJ2-3, with D possibly matching TRBD1 (6 bases). The V gene's germline CDR1 is MNHEY and CDR2 SVGAGI. CDR3 length: 12 residues. V was shortened by 2 bases and J by 10 bases, with 10 bases between the two germline ends. The CDR3: CASSYNRDAQYF. In DNA form, the CDR3 reads TGTGCCAGCAGTTACAACAGGGACGCGCAGTATTTT.

In its sample, this clone was seen once. The rearrangement links TRBV2 to TRBJ1-1; D gene ambiguous. Trimming took off 3 bases at V and 0 bases at J, with 5 bases between the two ends. The CDR3 runs 13 residues. The germline gives CDR1 SNHLY, CDR2 FYNNEI. The CDR3 nucleotides read TGTGCCAGCAGTGAGGAGATGAACACTGAAGCTTTCTTT. It specifies CASSEEMNTEAFF.

This clone was picked up one time. The V call is TRBV27, the J call TRBJ2-1; 9 nucleotides align to TRBD1. There are 16 residues in the CDR3. The V segment lost 7 bases and the J segment 6 bases; nucleotides outside the gene matches: 13. The germline V gene encodes CDR1 MNHEY and CDR2 SMNVEV (reference sequence). CDR3 nucleotides: TGTGCCAGCACTCTCAGAGGGACAGGGAACATCAATGAGCAGTTCTTC. Protein: CASTLRGTGNINEQFF.

J is TRBJ1-2 and V is TRBV28; TRBD1 matches at 7 bases. The CDR3 has 14 residues. Germline V CDR1 and CDR2: MDHEN, SYDVKM. The V and J ends lost 6 bases and 2 bases, in that order; junction bases with no gene match: 6. This chain's CDR3 is CASSRTGPNYGYTF. CDR3 nucleotides: TGTGCCAGCAGCCGGACAGGCCCGAACTATGGCTACACCTTC.

CDR3: CASSLGRWRPEGGNEQFF. The CDR3 nucleotides read TGTGCCAGCAGCTTAGGGAGGTGGAGGCCCGAGGGTGGCAATGAGCAGTTCTTC. The chain couples TRBV7-7 to TRBJ2-1; tentative D call: TRBD2 (5 bases). Trimming removed 1 base at V and 6 bases at J, with 22 bases between. CDR1 and CDR2 from the germline V gene are SSHAT and FNYEAQ (reference sequence). The CDR3 extends over 18 amino acids.

The rearrangement joins TRBV6-5 to TRBJ2-7, with 12 positions matching TRBD1. Germline loops: CDR1 MNHEY, CDR2 SVGAGI. The ends lost 6 bases at V and 4 bases at J; junction bases unmatched: 7. The CDR3 runs 15 residues. The CDR3 DNA reads as TGTGCCAGCAGCAACCGGGACAGGGGGCTTTACGAGCAGTACTTC. This codes for CASSNRDRGLYEQYF.

This CDR3 is CASRRTVAGELFF. CDR3 sequence (DNA): TGTGCCAGCAGGCGGACAGTTGCCGGGGAGCTGTTTTTT. The chain is built from TRBV5-6 and TRBJ2-2, with D perhaps TRBD1 (6 bases). The germline V gene has CDR1 SGHDT and CDR2 YYEEEE. The CDR3 has 13 residues. V lost 5 bases to trimming and J lost 6 bases, with 11 bases between them.

Judged by abundance, this clone is medium-sized. This chain's CDR3 is CASTLDRGDETQYF. The CDR3 DNA follows: TGTGCCAGCACCCTGGACAGGGGGGATGAGACCCAGTACTTC. The rearrangement joins TRBV6-5 to TRBJ2-5; 10 bases agree with TRBD1. The germline gives CDR1 MNHEY, CDR2 SVGAGI. The CDR3 has 14 residues. J gave up 5 bases and V 7 bases, and 7 bases lay outside the gene matches.